This T cell receptor beta chain was sequenced during a study of radiotherapy plus CTLA-4 blockade in lung cancer. Study at large: Overall, roughly 17% of patients showed an objective response, while roughly 28% attained disease control.

Study observations and caveats: According to reports, early shifts in blood T cell clones, alongside interferon-beta, forecast response most accurately. Clones derived from tumor TCRs expanded in blood after radiotherapy plus ipilimumab.

The V gene's germline CDR1 is SGHDT and CDR2 YYEEEE. CDR3 size: 16 residues. V was shortened by 4 bases and J by 8 bases, with 24 bases between the two germline ends. About this clone: The antigen remains unidentified.

TCRdb's copy holds only in-frame clones and misses some; the assay was immunoSEQ multiplex PCR. The sample yields 90,000 to 150,000 clones, 75% to 80% seen once. Chemo-refractory metastatic non-small-cell lung cancer patients were treated with focal radiation plus CTLA-4 blockade with ipilimumab. The source was peripheral blood, collected from a patient treated with radiotherapy plus ipilimumab. This clonotype was obtained from a human donor with non-small cell lung cancer who had a partial response to radiotherapy plus ipilimumab. This chain links TRBV5-6 with TRBJ1-2, with D possibly being TRBD1 (6 bases). The CDR3 loop reads CASSPRDKARKVGYTF. The CDR3 nucleotides read TGTGCCAGCAGCCCCCGGGACAAAGCACGGAAAGTCGGCTACACCTTC.